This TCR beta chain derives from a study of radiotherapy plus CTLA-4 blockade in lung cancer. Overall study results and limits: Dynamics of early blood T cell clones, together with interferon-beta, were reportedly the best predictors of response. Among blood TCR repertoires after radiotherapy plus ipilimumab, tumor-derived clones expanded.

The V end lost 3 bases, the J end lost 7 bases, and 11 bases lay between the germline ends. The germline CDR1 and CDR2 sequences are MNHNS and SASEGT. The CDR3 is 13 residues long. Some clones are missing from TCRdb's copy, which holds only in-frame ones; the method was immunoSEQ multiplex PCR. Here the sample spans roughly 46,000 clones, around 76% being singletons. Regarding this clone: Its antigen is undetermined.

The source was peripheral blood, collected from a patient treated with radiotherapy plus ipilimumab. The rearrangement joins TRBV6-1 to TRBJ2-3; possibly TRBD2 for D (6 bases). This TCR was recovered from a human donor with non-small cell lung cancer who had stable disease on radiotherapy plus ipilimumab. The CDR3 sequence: CASSDRTTYTQYF. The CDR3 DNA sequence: TGTGCCAGCAGTGACCGGACTACCTATACGCAGTATTTT.